This T cell receptor beta chain originates from a study of CD8 T cells in acute hepatitis C reinfection. Study results and limitations: TRBV04 and TRBV06 were preferentially used in all groups, not explained by naive pool overrepresentation.

CDR1 and CDR2 (germline): LGHNA, YSLEER. The CDR3 is made up of 17 amino acids. Deletions cut 0 bases from V and 4 bases from J, with 15 bases between. This clone was seen a few times. Specified time point: acute HCV infection, within 168 days of estimated infection date. The hepatitis C virus-specific receptor repertoire was characterized directly ex vivo, with no prior expansion in culture. TCRdb's copy holds only in-frame clones and misses some; the assay was immunoSEQ multiplex PCR. This sample carries some 1,400 clones, around 50% of them seen once, and the ten largest clones take less than 9.5%.

The receptor comes from a woman younger than 35 with chronic hepatitis C. The J gene is TRBJ1-4, the V gene TRBV4-3; a possible D gene is TRBD1 (6 bases). The sequences come from HCV NS3-1073 tetramer-sorted CD8+ T cells from PBMCs, collected during acute infection. The CDR3 is CASSQDPGAGGNEKLFF. Written as DNA, the CDR3 is TGCGCCAGCAGCCAAGATCCGGGGGCGGGAGGTAATGAAAAACTGTTTTTT.